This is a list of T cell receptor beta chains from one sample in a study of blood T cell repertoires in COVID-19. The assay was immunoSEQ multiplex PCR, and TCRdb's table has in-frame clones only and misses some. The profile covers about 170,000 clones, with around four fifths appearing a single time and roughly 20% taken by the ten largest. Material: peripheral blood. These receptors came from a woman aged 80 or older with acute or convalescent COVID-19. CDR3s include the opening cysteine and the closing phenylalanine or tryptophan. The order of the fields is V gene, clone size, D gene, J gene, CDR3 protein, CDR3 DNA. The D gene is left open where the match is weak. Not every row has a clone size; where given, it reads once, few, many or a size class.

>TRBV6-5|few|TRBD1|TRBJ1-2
CASSYSRTGGGGYTF
TGTGCCAGCAGTTACTCGAGGACAGGGGGCGGCGGCTACACCTTC
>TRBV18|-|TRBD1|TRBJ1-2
CASSLGQRQGSGGYTF
TGTGCCAGCTCTCTCGGACAGAGACAGGGGTCGGGAGGCTACACCTTC
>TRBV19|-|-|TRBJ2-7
CASSMRQNYEQYF
TGTGCCAGTAGTATGCGACAAAACTACGAGCAGTACTTC
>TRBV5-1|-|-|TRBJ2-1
CASSFTHGISYNEQFF
TGCGCCAGCAGCTTTACTCACGGGATATCCTACAATGAGCAGTTCTTC
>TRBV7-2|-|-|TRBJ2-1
CASSLEDRYNEQFF
TGTGCCAGCAGCTTAGAGGACAGATACAATGAGCAGTTCTTC
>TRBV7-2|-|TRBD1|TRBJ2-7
CASSPMGQGGQYF
TGTGCCAGCAGCCCCATGGGACAGGGCGGACAGTACTTC
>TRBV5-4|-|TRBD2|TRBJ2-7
CASSLLGGGPQEQYF
TGTGCCAGCAGCTTGTTGGGGGGAGGGCCTCAGGAGCAGTACTTC
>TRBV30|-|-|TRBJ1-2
CAWSLSNYGYTF
TGTGCCTGGAGCCTTTCCAACTATGGCTACACCTTC
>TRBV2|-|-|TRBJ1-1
CASSGRGNTEAFF
TGTGCCAGCAGTGGGCGGGGGAACACTGAAGCTTTCTTT
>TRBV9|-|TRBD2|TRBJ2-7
CASSGQAGVTYEQYF
TGTGCCAGCAGCGGCCAAGCGGGAGTAACCTACGAGCAGTACTTC
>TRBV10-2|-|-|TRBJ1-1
CASSGQVDNTEAFF
TGCGCCAGCAGTGGTCAGGTGGATAACACTGAAGCTTTCTTT
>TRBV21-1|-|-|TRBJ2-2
CASSNLGTGGRELFF
TGTGCCAGCAGCAATTTGGGGACAGGGGGCCGGGAGCTGTTTTTT
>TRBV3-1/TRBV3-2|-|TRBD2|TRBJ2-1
CASSQVGAGGPVQFF
TGTGCCAGCAGCCAAGTTGGAGCGGGAGGGCCAGTGCAGTTCTTC
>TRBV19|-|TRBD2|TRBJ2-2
CAIRSGLAGETNTGELFF
TGTGCCATCCGATCGGGACTAGCGGGTGAAACGAACACCGGGGAGCTGTTTTTT